This T cell receptor beta chain was sequenced for a study of T cells in Graves' hyperthyroidism and ophthalmopathy. This clonotype occurred many times. From RNA transcripts, TCR beta CDR3 regions were amplified. HTBI primers were used for first-round RT-PCR of the TCR CDR3. Each CDR3 protein gets one entry after TCRdb re-called the multiplex PCR reads with MiXCR. The data show almost 350,000 distinct CDR3 sequences, 15% to 20% seen once. The V and J ends lost 5 bases and 3 bases, in that order; junction bases with no gene match: 10. The germline V gene has CDR1 SGHVS and CDR2 FQNEAQ. The CDR3 is 15 residues long.

The specimen sequenced was blood. The chain is built from TRBV7-8 and TRBJ2-7, with TRBD2 identical over 7 bases. The source is a woman aged 40 to 50 with Graves' ophthalmopathy. CDR3 region: CASSLPSGAIYEQYF. DNA for the CDR3: TGTGCCAGCAGCCTACCCAGCGGGGCTATCTACGAGCAGTACTTC.